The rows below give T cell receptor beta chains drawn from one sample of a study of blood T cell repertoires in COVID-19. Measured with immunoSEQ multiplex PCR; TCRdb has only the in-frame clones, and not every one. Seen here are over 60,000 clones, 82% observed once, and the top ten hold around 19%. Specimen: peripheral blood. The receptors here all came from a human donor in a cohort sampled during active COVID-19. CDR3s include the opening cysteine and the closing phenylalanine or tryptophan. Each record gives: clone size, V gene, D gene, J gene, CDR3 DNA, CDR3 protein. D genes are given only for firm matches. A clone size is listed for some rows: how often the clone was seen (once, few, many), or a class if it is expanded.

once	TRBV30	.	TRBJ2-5	TGTGCCTGGAGTGTCAGGGTTGAGACCCAGTACTTC	CAWSVRVETQYF
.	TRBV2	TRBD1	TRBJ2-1	TGTGCCAGCAGGGACAGGGAACCTCCCAATGAGCAGTTCTTC	CASRDREPPNEQFF
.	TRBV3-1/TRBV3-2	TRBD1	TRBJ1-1	TGTGCCAGCAGCCCGGAAGGGACAGCCAGGGAAGCTTTCTTT	CASSPEGTAREAFF
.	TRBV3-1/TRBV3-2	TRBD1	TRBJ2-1	TGTGCCAGCAGCCGTCAGGGGGCAAGGAATGAGCAGTTCTTC	CASSRQGARNEQFF
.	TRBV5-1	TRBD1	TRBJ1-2	TGCGCCAGCAGCCGTCCCGGACAGGGGGGAAAGTATGGCTACACCTTC	CASSRPGQGGKYGYTF
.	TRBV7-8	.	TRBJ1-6	TGTGCCAGCAGCTTAAGTTCTAGGGGTTCCTATAATTCACCCCTCCACTTT	CASSLSSRGSYNSPLHF
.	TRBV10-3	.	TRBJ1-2	TGTGCCATCAGTGACCTCTTCCGGCCAAGAGTCGGGTTCTATGGCTACACCTTC	CAISDLFRPRVGFYGYTF
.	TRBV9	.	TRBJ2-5	TGTGCCAGCAGCCCCAGGGGTGGATCTGGGGGAGAGACCCAGTACTTC	CASSPRGGSGGETQYF
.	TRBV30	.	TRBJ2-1	TGTGCCTGGGGGAGGGGACAGCCTTCCCCCTCCTACAATGAGCAGTTCTTC	CAWGRGQPSPSYNEQFF
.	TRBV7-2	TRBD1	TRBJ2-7	TGTGCCAGCAGCTTAGCACCGGGACAGGGGTACGAGCAGTACTTC	CASSLAPGQGYEQYF
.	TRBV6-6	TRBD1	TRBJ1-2	TGTGCCAGCAGAGCTCCGGGACAGGACTATGGCTACACCTTC	CASRAPGQDYGYTF
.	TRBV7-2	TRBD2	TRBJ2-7	TGTGCCAGCAGCCCACTAGCGGGTAGTGACGAGCAGTACTTC	CASSPLAGSDEQYF
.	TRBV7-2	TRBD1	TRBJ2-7	TGTGCCAGCAGCTTGACCCGGGACAGCGTCTACGAGCAGTACTTC	CASSLTRDSVYEQYF
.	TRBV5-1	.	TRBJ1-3	TGCGCCAGCAGCTTGGGACCGGGGAACACCATATATTTT	CASSLGPGNTIYF
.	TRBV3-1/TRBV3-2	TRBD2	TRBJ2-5	TGTGCCAGCAGCCCTAATGGGACTAGCGGGGTCCAAGAGACCCAGTACTTC	CASSPNGTSGVQETQYF
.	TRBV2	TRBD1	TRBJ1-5	TGTGCCAGCAGGGACAGGGTAGCGGACCAGCCCCAGCATTTT	CASRDRVADQPQHF
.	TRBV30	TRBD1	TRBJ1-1	TGTGCCTGGCAGACAGGGTTGAACACTGAAGCTTTCTTT	CAWQTGLNTEAFF
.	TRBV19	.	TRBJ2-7	TGTGCCAGTAGTGCCACAGGGATCGAGCAGTACTTC	CASSATGIEQYF
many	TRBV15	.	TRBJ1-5	TGTGCCACCAGCAGAGATGGGAAAGGGGATCAGCCCCAGCATTTT	CATSRDGKGDQPQHF
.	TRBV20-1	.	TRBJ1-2	TGCAGTGCTAGTTTCGGGAACTATGGCTACACCTTC	CSASFGNYGYTF
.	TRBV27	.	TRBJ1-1	TGTGCCAGCAGTCCCTACCTGCGCACTGAAGCTTTCTTT	CASSPYLRTEAFF
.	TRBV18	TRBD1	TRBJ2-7	TGTGCCAGCTCACCACCCGCAGGACAGGGATCTTACGAGCAGTACTTC	CASSPPAGQGSYEQYF
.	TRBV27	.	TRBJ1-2	TGTGCCAGCAGCACGATGGGGGCAGGGAAGGATGGCTACACCTTC	CASSTMGAGKDGYTF
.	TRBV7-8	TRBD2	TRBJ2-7	TGTGCCAGCAGCGTGGGACTAGCGGGGGGCTACAAGAGCTCCTACGAGCAGTACTTC	CASSVGLAGGYKSSYEQYF
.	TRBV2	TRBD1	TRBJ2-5	TGTGCCAGCAGTTTACAGGGGCAAGAGACCCAGTACTTC	CASSLQGQETQYF
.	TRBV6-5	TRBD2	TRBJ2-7	TGTGCCAGCACTAGACTAGCGGGGTTGGGGGAGCAGTACTTC	CASTRLAGLGEQYF
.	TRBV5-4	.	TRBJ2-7	TGTGCCAGCAGCTCCTTTACAGGCTTCACCGAGCAGTACTTC	CASSSFTGFTEQYF
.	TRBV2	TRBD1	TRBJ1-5	TGTGCCAGCAGGGGACAGTCCAATCAGCCCCAGCATTTT	CASRGQSNQPQHF
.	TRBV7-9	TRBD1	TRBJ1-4	TGTGCCAGCAGCCTCGGACAGGGATGGGAAAAACTGTTTTTT	CASSLGQGWEKLFF
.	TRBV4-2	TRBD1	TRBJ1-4	TGTGCCAGCAGCCAAGAAGCGACAGGGGTAGAAAAACTGTTTTTT	CASSQEATGVEKLFF
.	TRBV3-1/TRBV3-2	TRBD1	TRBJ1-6	TGTGCCAGCAGCCAGATACAGGGGGGAGACTCACCCCTCCACTTT	CASSQIQGGDSPLHF
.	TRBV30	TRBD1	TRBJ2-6	TGTGCAAAGGACAGGGGGGGCTCTGGGGCCAACGTCCTGACTTTC	CAKDRGGSGANVLTF
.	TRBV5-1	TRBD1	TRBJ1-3	TGCGCCAGCAGCTTGTTTCCAGGGGGCGAAAACACCATATATTTT	CASSLFPGGENTIYF
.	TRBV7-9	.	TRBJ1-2	TGTGCCAGCAGCCTCACAGGGCCCTATGGCTACACCTTC	CASSLTGPYGYTF
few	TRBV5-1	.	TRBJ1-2	TGCGCCAGCAGCTTGACAGGGACCAACTATGGCTACACCTTC	CASSLTGTNYGYTF
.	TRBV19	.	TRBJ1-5	TGTGCCAGTAGTCCGTCTTTCCAGCCCCAGCATTTT	CASSPSFQPQHF
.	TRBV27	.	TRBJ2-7	TGTGCCAGCAGTCCCCTAATTCTCGACGAGCAGTACTTC	CASSPLILDEQYF
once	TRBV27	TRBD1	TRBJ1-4	TGTGCCAGCAGGAAAAGACAGGGGTTTATCGCAACTAATGAAAAACTGTTTTTT	CASRKRQGFIATNEKLFF
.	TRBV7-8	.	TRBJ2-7	TGTGCCAGCAGCTCTTTTAGGGGTGATTTGAAATCCTACGAGCAGTACTTC	CASSSFRGDLKSYEQYF
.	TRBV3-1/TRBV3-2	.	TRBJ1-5	TGTGCCAGCAGCCAAGACGGGTACAGGCGAAGGTTAGGAGCGCTTAGCAATCAGCCCCAGCATTTT	CASSQDGYRRRLGALSNQPQHF
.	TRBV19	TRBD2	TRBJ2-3	TGTGCCAGTAAACCGCGACTAGCTATTACAGATACGCAGTATTTT	CASKPRLAITDTQYF
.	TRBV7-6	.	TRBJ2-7	TGTGCCAGCAGCCCCGGGGGAAGGGAGCAGTACTTC	CASSPGGREQYF
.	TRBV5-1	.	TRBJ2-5	TGCGTCAGCAAGGGGGAAGAGACCCAGTACTTC	CVSKGEETQYF